The rows below give T cell receptor beta chains drawn from one sample of a study of cytomegalovirus exposure and HLA in healthy donors. Assay: immunoSEQ multiplex PCR; the TCRdb copy retains only in-frame clones and omits some. The sample lists more than 70,000 clones; 94% were seen once. What was sequenced was PBMCs. The receptor source for this set is a woman between 18 and 30 years old in good health and CMV-seronegative. The CDR3 runs from the conserved cysteine through the conserved F or W. The D gene is left open where the match is weak. Rows may omit the clone size; those that give it use once, few, many or a size class.

d_call: NA; v_call: TRBV7-9; clone_size: NA; j_call: TRBJ2-7; cdr3_aa: CASSRGSYEQYF; cdr3_nt: TGTGCCAGCAGTAGGGGGTCCTACGAGCAGTACTTC
d_call: TRBD2; v_call: TRBV29-1; clone_size: NA; j_call: TRBJ2-2; cdr3_aa: CSVRLAGGGPGELFF; cdr3_nt: TGCAGCGTTAGACTAGCGGGAGGGGGGCCCGGGGAGCTGTTTTTT
d_call: TRBD2; v_call: TRBV7-2; clone_size: NA; j_call: TRBJ2-2; cdr3_aa: CASSPSPRIAGGSGELFF; cdr3_nt: TGTGCCAGCAGCCCTTCTCCCCGAATAGCGGGGGGGTCCGGGGAGCTGTTTTTT
d_call: TRBD1; v_call: TRBV19; clone_size: NA; j_call: TRBJ1-5; cdr3_aa: CARGTGSNQPQHF; cdr3_nt: TGTGCCAGGGGGACAGGGAGCAATCAGCCCCAGCATTTT
d_call: TRBD1; v_call: TRBV2; clone_size: NA; j_call: TRBJ2-3; cdr3_aa: CASSADRGRTDTQYF; cdr3_nt: TGTGCCAGCAGTGCTGACAGGGGGCGGACAGATACGCAGTATTTT
d_call: NA; v_call: TRBV6-7; clone_size: NA; j_call: TRBJ2-2; cdr3_aa: CASNPPGGVNTGELFF; cdr3_nt: TGTGCCAGCAACCCGCCGGGGGGCGTAAACACCGGGGAGCTGTTTTTT
d_call: TRBD1; v_call: TRBV6-5; clone_size: NA; j_call: TRBJ1-6; cdr3_aa: CASSEGQGNSPLHF; cdr3_nt: TGTGCCAGCAGCGAGGGACAGGGAAATTCACCCCTCCACTTT
d_call: NA; v_call: TRBV16; clone_size: NA; j_call: TRBJ1-2; cdr3_aa: CASSRDGNRATNYGYTF; cdr3_nt: TGTGCCAGCAGCAGAGACGGGAACAGGGCCACAAACTATGGCTACACCTTC
d_call: TRBD1; v_call: TRBV7-9; clone_size: NA; j_call: TRBJ2-7; cdr3_aa: CASSQLRDSTYEQYF; cdr3_nt: TGTGCCAGCAGCCAACTTCGGGACAGTACCTACGAGCAGTACTTC
d_call: NA; v_call: TRBV10-1; clone_size: NA; j_call: TRBJ2-1; cdr3_aa: CASSELWQSSYNEQFF; cdr3_nt: TGCGCCAGCAGTGAGCTGTGGCAGTCCTCCTACAATGAGCAGTTCTTC
d_call: NA; v_call: TRBV5-6; clone_size: NA; j_call: TRBJ1-1; cdr3_aa: CASSLGAGTEAFF; cdr3_nt: TGTGCCAGCAGCTTGGGTGCAGGCACTGAAGCTTTCTTT
d_call: NA; v_call: TRBV19; clone_size: NA; j_call: TRBJ2-2; cdr3_aa: CASRQTGSTGELFF; cdr3_nt: TGTGCCAGTAGACAAACAGGGAGCACCGGGGAGCTGTTTTTT
d_call: TRBD1; v_call: TRBV7-2; clone_size: NA; j_call: TRBJ1-2; cdr3_aa: CASSLAYPGQAFHGYTF; cdr3_nt: TGTGCCAGCAGCTTAGCTTACCCCGGACAGGCATTTCATGGCTACACCTTC
d_call: TRBD2; v_call: TRBV5-8; clone_size: NA; j_call: TRBJ2-3; cdr3_aa: CASSGGLVGTDTQYF; cdr3_nt: TGTGCCAGCAGCGGGGGACTAGTCGGCACAGATACGCAGTATTTT
d_call: NA; v_call: TRBV29-1; clone_size: once; j_call: TRBJ1-2; cdr3_aa: CSVRSYYGYTF; cdr3_nt: TGCAGCGTTCGGAGCTATTATGGCTACACCTTC
d_call: NA; v_call: TRBV27; clone_size: NA; j_call: TRBJ2-7; cdr3_aa: CASGQGYEQYF; cdr3_nt: TGTGCCAGCGGCCAGGGTTACGAGCAGTACTTC
d_call: NA; v_call: TRBV6-6; clone_size: NA; j_call: TRBJ2-3; cdr3_aa: CACCRDFTDTQYF; cdr3_nt: TGTGCCTGTTGCCGGGATTTCACAGATACGCAGTATTTT
d_call: TRBD1; v_call: TRBV9; clone_size: NA; j_call: TRBJ2-3; cdr3_aa: CASSVEGAGADTQYF; cdr3_nt: TGTGCCAGCAGCGTAGAGGGGGCCGGAGCAGATACGCAGTATTTT
d_call: TRBD2; v_call: TRBV4-2; clone_size: NA; j_call: TRBJ2-1; cdr3_aa: CASSQDRGLAGGDYNEQFF; cdr3_nt: TGTGCCAGCAGCCAAGATAGGGGACTAGCGGGAGGGGACTACAATGAGCAGTTCTTC
d_call: TRBD1; v_call: TRBV28; clone_size: once; j_call: TRBJ1-1; cdr3_aa: CASSSGTENTEAFF; cdr3_nt: TGTGCCAGCAGTTCCGGGACAGAGAACACTGAAGCTTTCTTT
d_call: NA; v_call: TRBV28; clone_size: NA; j_call: TRBJ1-3; cdr3_aa: CASSLFQVTAPGNTIYF; cdr3_nt: TGTGCCAGCAGTTTATTCCAGGTGACAGCGCCGGGAAACACCATATATTTT
d_call: NA; v_call: TRBV4-3; clone_size: NA; j_call: TRBJ1-2; cdr3_aa: CASSQTETSFAYGYTF; cdr3_nt: TGCGCCAGCAGCCAAACTGAGACTTCCTTCGCTTATGGCTACACCTTC
d_call: TRBD1; v_call: TRBV4-2; clone_size: NA; j_call: TRBJ1-2; cdr3_aa: CASSQDGTGGNYGYTF; cdr3_nt: TGTGCCAGCAGCCAAGATGGGACAGGGGGCAACTATGGCTACACCTTC
d_call: TRBD1; v_call: TRBV6-6; clone_size: NA; j_call: TRBJ2-6; cdr3_aa: CASSTGQGTGANVLTF; cdr3_nt: TGTGCCAGCAGTACCGGACAGGGGACCGGGGCCAACGTCCTGACTTTC
d_call: TRBD1; v_call: TRBV19; clone_size: NA; j_call: TRBJ1-4; cdr3_aa: CASSADRGYEKLFF; cdr3_nt: TGTGCCAGTAGTGCGGACAGGGGCTATGAAAAACTGTTTTTT
d_call: NA; v_call: TRBV19; clone_size: once; j_call: TRBJ1-5; cdr3_aa: CASSNRDMGAHQPQHF; cdr3_nt: TGTGCCAGTAGTAATCGGGATATGGGGGCGCATCAGCCCCAGCATTTT
d_call: NA; v_call: TRBV11-2; clone_size: NA; j_call: TRBJ1-1; cdr3_aa: CASSLVWADEAFF; cdr3_nt: TGTGCCAGCAGCTTAGTATGGGCAGATGAAGCTTTCTTT
d_call: TRBD2; v_call: TRBV2; clone_size: NA; j_call: TRBJ2-3; cdr3_aa: CASRGRTSVTDTQYF; cdr3_nt: TGTGCCAGCAGGGGACGGACTAGCGTCACAGATACGCAGTATTTT
d_call: NA; v_call: TRBV10-2; clone_size: NA; j_call: TRBJ1-1; cdr3_aa: CASSDQGRGNTEAFF; cdr3_nt: TGCGCCAGCAGTGATCAGGGGAGGGGGAACACTGAAGCTTTCTTT
d_call: TRBD1; v_call: TRBV9; clone_size: NA; j_call: TRBJ2-7; cdr3_aa: CASSPRGDRAYEQYF; cdr3_nt: TGTGCCAGCAGCCCGCGTGGGGACAGGGCCTACGAGCAGTACTTC
d_call: NA; v_call: TRBV30; clone_size: NA; j_call: TRBJ2-7; cdr3_aa: CALERGGNSYEQYF; cdr3_nt: TGTGCCTTAGAGAGGGGCGGGAACTCCTACGAGCAGTACTTC
d_call: NA; v_call: TRBV6-5; clone_size: NA; j_call: TRBJ2-2; cdr3_aa: CASSFFRNTGELFF; cdr3_nt: TGTGCCAGCAGTTTCTTTCGGAACACCGGGGAGCTGTTTTTT
d_call: NA; v_call: TRBV4-1; clone_size: NA; j_call: TRBJ2-1; cdr3_aa: CASSQDSRSEQFF; cdr3_nt: TGCGCCAGCAGCCAAGATTCCAGATCAGAGCAGTTCTTC
d_call: NA; v_call: TRBV11-2; clone_size: NA; j_call: TRBJ2-7; cdr3_aa: CASSLQVASEQYF; cdr3_nt: TGTGCCAGCAGCTTACAGGTGGCCTCCGAGCAGTACTTC
d_call: TRBD1; v_call: TRBV30; clone_size: NA; j_call: TRBJ2-6; cdr3_aa: CAGTTGSGANVLTF; cdr3_nt: TGTGCCGGAACGACAGGGTCTGGGGCCAACGTCCTGACTTTC
d_call: TRBD1; v_call: TRBV27; clone_size: NA; j_call: TRBJ2-7; cdr3_aa: CASSPTGQGSYEQYF; cdr3_nt: TGTGCCAGCAGTCCCACCGGACAGGGTTCCTACGAGCAGTACTTC
d_call: NA; v_call: TRBV7-7; clone_size: NA; j_call: TRBJ2-5; cdr3_aa: CASSLSNAGQETQYF; cdr3_nt: TGTGCCAGCAGCTTATCAAACGCGGGACAAGAGACCCAGTACTTC
d_call: TRBD1; v_call: TRBV6-5; clone_size: NA; j_call: TRBJ1-2; cdr3_aa: CASSIDRDYGYTF; cdr3_nt: TGTGCCAGCAGTATCGACAGGGACTATGGCTACACCTTC
d_call: NA; v_call: TRBV28; clone_size: NA; j_call: TRBJ2-3; cdr3_aa: CASISAVGDTQYF; cdr3_nt: TGTGCCAGCATTTCGGCGGTGGGAGATACGCAGTATTTT
d_call: NA; v_call: TRBV6-6; clone_size: NA; j_call: TRBJ1-1; cdr3_aa: CASTEQGGTEAFF; cdr3_nt: TGTGCCAGCACCGAGCAAGGGGGCACTGAAGCTTTCTTT
d_call: NA; v_call: TRBV5-1; clone_size: few; j_call: TRBJ2-5; cdr3_aa: CASSLGRDETQYF; cdr3_nt: TGCGCCAGCAGCTTGGGACGGGATGAGACCCAGTACTTC
d_call: TRBD2; v_call: TRBV7-6; clone_size: NA; j_call: TRBJ2-5; cdr3_aa: CASSLALAGSGETQYF; cdr3_nt: TGTGCCAGCAGCTTAGCTCTAGCGGGGAGCGGAGAGACCCAGTACTTC
d_call: NA; v_call: TRBV6-6; clone_size: NA; j_call: TRBJ2-3; cdr3_aa: CASSILAPYSTDTQYF; cdr3_nt: TGTGCCAGCAGCATACTAGCCCCCTATAGCACAGATACGCAGTATTTT
d_call: NA; v_call: TRBV2; clone_size: NA; j_call: TRBJ1-6; cdr3_aa: CASSEGRRNSPLHF; cdr3_nt: TGTGCCAGCAGTGAGGGGAGAAGGAATTCACCCCTCCACTTT
d_call: TRBD1; v_call: TRBV11-2; clone_size: once; j_call: TRBJ2-7; cdr3_aa: CASSLAGGETYEQYF; cdr3_nt: TGTGCCAGCAGTTTGGCAGGGGGCGAGACCTACGAGCAGTACTTC
d_call: NA; v_call: TRBV7-9; clone_size: NA; j_call: TRBJ2-3; cdr3_aa: CASSPRTADTQYF; cdr3_nt: TGTGCCAGCAGCCCGAGGACAGCAGATACGCAGTATTTT
d_call: NA; v_call: TRBV19; clone_size: NA; j_call: TRBJ1-2; cdr3_aa: CASWGDYGYTF; cdr3_nt: TGTGCCAGTTGGGGAGACTATGGCTACACCTTC
d_call: NA; v_call: TRBV6-4; clone_size: NA; j_call: TRBJ2-7; cdr3_aa: CASSDPQGCEQYF; cdr3_nt: TGTGCCAGCAGTGACCCCCAGGGGTGCGAGCAGTACTTC
d_call: NA; v_call: TRBV13; clone_size: NA; j_call: TRBJ2-5; cdr3_aa: CASSSRSGDHQITETQYF; cdr3_nt: TGTGCCAGCAGCTCACGGTCGGGGGACCACCAGATAACGGAGACCCAGTACTTC
d_call: NA; v_call: TRBV7-9; clone_size: NA; j_call: TRBJ2-7; cdr3_aa: CASSRSSYEQYF; cdr3_nt: TGTGCCAGCAGCCGTAGCTCCTACGAGCAGTACTTC
d_call: NA; v_call: TRBV9; clone_size: NA; j_call: TRBJ2-3; cdr3_aa: CASSVGAGTDTQYF; cdr3_nt: TGTGCCAGCAGCGTAGGTGCGGGCACAGATACGCAGTATTTT
d_call: TRBD2; v_call: TRBV9; clone_size: NA; j_call: TRBJ2-1; cdr3_aa: CASSVGAFGASGGEQFF; cdr3_nt: TGTGCCAGCAGCGTAGGGGCTTTCGGGGCTAGCGGGGGCGAGCAGTTCTTC
d_call: NA; v_call: TRBV7-2; clone_size: NA; j_call: TRBJ2-5; cdr3_aa: CASSLTRETQYF; cdr3_nt: TGTGCCAGCAGCTTAACGAGGGAGACCCAGTACTTC